Below are 21 T cell receptor beta chains sequenced from a single sample in a study of blood T cell repertoires in COVID-19. The data were produced by immunoSEQ multiplex PCR, yet TCRdb's version contains in-frame clones alone and is incomplete. The table lists over 200,000 clones, 80% to 90% of them singletons. The sample consisted of peripheral blood. These receptors all come from a young man with COVID-19, enrolled during active disease.

The chain carries TRBV6-5 and TRBJ2-1; possible D gene TRBD1, 6 bases. The germline V gene has CDR1 MNHEY and CDR2 SVGAGI. V lost 0 bases and J lost 6, with 15 bases in between. This CDR3 region has 16 residues. The CDR3 nucleotides are TGTGCCAGCAGTTACTCGGGGGCCACATCAGGCAATGAGCAGTTCTTC. It encodes CASSYSGATSGNEQFF.

This clone was seen only once. In the same sample, other DNA sequences code for this CDR3. The V and J genes are TRBV4-2 and TRBJ1-2; TRBD1 is a possible D gene (6 bases). CDR3 length equals 17 residues. V lost 0 bases and J 3 bases, leaving 17 bases between the germline ends. Germline assignment: CDR1 LGHNA and CDR2 YNFKEQ. The CDR3 reads CASSQDRLAGAYYGYTF. CDR3 coding DNA: TGTGCCAGCAGCCAAGATCGTCTGGCAGGGGCATACTATGGCTACACCTTC.

The chain combines TRBV5-1 with TRBJ1-1; maybe TRBD1 (5 bases). The CDR3 is 14 residues long. Trimming shortened V by 0 bases and J by 4 bases, and 10 bases separated the two germline ends. Per the germline V gene, CDR1 is SGHRS and CDR2 is YFSETQ. DNA for the CDR3: TGCGCCAGCAGCTTGGGCAGGGAGGGCACTGAAGCTTTCTTT. This codes for CASSLGREGTEAFF.

The CDR3 region is CASTEDRDYGYTF. CDR3 DNA: TGTGCCAGCACCGAGGACAGGGACTATGGCTACACCTTC. The rearrangement uses TRBV28 and TRBJ1-2; 8 nucleotides match TRBD1. CDR3 length: 13 residues. Germline V gene data show CDR1 as MDHEN and CDR2 as SYDVKM. Germline trimming cut 7 bases from V and 3 bases from J; bases unmatched to any gene: 4.

This chain connects TRBV5-4 to TRBJ1-1; no clear D gene. CDR1 SGHNT and CDR2 YYREEE come from the germline V gene (reference sequence). V was clipped by 1 base and J by 8 bases, with 6 bases between them. This CDR3 is built from 11 residues. CDR3 loop: CASSLSGEAFF. The CDR3, as DNA: TGTGCCAGCAGCTTGTCAGGAGAAGCTTTCTTT. The full variable domain, its missing parts supplied by reference TRBV5-4 and TRBJ1-1, is ETGVTQSPTHLIKTRGQQVTLRCSSQSGHNTVSWYQQALGQGPQFIFQYYREEENGRGNFPPRFSGLQFPNYSSELNVNALELDDSALYLCASSLSGEAFFGQGTRLTVV.

The chain recombines TRBV2 with TRBJ2-1, with TRBD1 matching 8 bases. V dropped 11 bases and J dropped 5; count of bases not matched to a gene: 2. Germline CDR1 and CDR2: SNHLY and FYNNEI. The CDR3 runs 11 residues. As DNA, the CDR3 is TGTGCCGAGGACAGGGACAATGAGCAGTTCTTC. Translation: CAEDRDNEQFF.

The genes are TRBV5-4 and TRBJ2-1; TRBD2 matches at 9 bases. CDR1 is SGHNT and CDR2 is YYREEE in the germline V gene (reference sequence). The CDR3 is 15 residues long. V lost 4 bases, J lost 4 bases, and 6 bases stayed unmatched. The CDR3 sequence: CASSKTTSGYNEQFF. The CDR3 DNA sequence: TGTGCCAGCAGCAAAACGACTAGCGGATACAATGAGCAGTTCTTC.

The J gene is TRBJ2-1, the V gene TRBV11-2; TRBD2 matches at 14 bases. The CDR3 has 17 amino acids. Germline V gene data show CDR1 as SGHAT and CDR2 as FQNNGV. Trimming cost V 4 bases and J 2 bases; bases outside gene matches: 4. The CDR3 loop reads CASSSWTSGGTYNEQFF. The CDR3 DNA sequence: TGTGCCAGCAGCTCCTGGACTAGCGGGGGGACCTACAATGAGCAGTTCTTC.

The chain couples TRBV5-1 to TRBJ2-1; 9 positions agree with TRBD2. The CDR3 spans 15 residues. CDR1 is SGHRS and CDR2 is YFSETQ in the germline V gene. The V and J ends lost 1 base and 9 bases, in that order; junction bases with no gene match: 8. The CDR3, as DNA: TGCGCCAGCAGCTTGTCTGCTAGCGGGGCGGGTGAGCAGTTCTTC. Protein sequence: CASSLSASGAGEQFF.

In this sample, this clone turned up once. The chain has TRBV19 and TRBJ2-1; D is possibly TRBD2 (5 bases). V was pared by 4 bases and J by 6 bases, with 10 bases between. This CDR3 is 13 amino acids long. Germline values: CDR1 LNHDA, CDR2 SQIVND (reference sequence). CDR3: CASSTGVFNEQFF. In DNA form, the CDR3 reads TGTGCCAGTAGTACCGGGGTGTTCAATGAGCAGTTCTTC.

The chain links TRBV19 to TRBJ1-2; D not resolved. Trimming pared 3 bases from V and 0 bases from J, leaving 11 bases between. The length of the CDR3 is 15 residues. CDR1 is LNHDA, CDR2 SQIVND, per germline (reference sequence). This chain's CDR3 is CASSMGRRANYGYTF. The CDR3 DNA sequence: TGTGCCAGTAGTATGGGTCGGAGAGCTAACTATGGCTACACCTTC.

Only one count was recorded for this clone. This chain links TRBV3-1 (or the pseudogene TRBV3-2) with TRBJ1-5; possible D gene TRBD1, 5 bases. The germline gives CDR1 LGHDT, CDR2 YNNKEL (reference sequence). The CDR3 length is 14 residues. V was shortened by 0 bases and J by 5 bases, with 8 bases between the two germline ends. The DNA for the CDR3 is TGTGCCAGCAGCCAAGATCTAGGGGATCAGCCCCAGCATTTT. Translating gives CASSQDLGDQPQHF.

The chain carries TRBV10-3 and TRBJ2-3, with 9 bases lining up with TRBD1. This CDR3 has 13 residues. With 11 bases clipped from V and 3 bases from J, the junction kept 6 bases outside the gene matches. CDR1 ENHRY and CDR2 SYGVKD come from the germline V gene. Here the CDR3 reads CAALGQGTDTQYF. CDR3 nucleotides: TGTGCCGCCCTGGGACAGGGAACAGATACGCAGTATTTT.

The chain carries TRBV2 and TRBJ2-5; 14 bases fit TRBD2. Germline CDR1 and CDR2: SNHLY and FYNNEI. The trim removed 10 bases at V and 5 bases at J, leaving 15 bases unmatched. The CDR3 is 17 amino acids. The chain's CDR3 is CATRPGLAGVGWETQYF. The CDR3 region has the DNA TGTGCCACCCGTCCGGGACTAGCGGGAGTAGGGTGGGAGACCCAGTACTTC. Together with reference TRBV2 and TRBJ2-5, the CDR3 gives the full variable domain: EPEVTQTPSHQVTQMGQEVILRCVPISNHLYFYWYRQILGQKVEFLVSFYNNEISEKSEIFDDQFSVERPDGSNFTLKIRSTKLEDSAMYFCATRPGLAGVGWETQYFGPGTRLLVL.

V is TRBV6-5 and J is TRBJ2-7, with D perhaps TRBD1 (5 bases). This CDR3 is built from 13 residues. Trimming removed 0 bases at V and 5 bases at J, with 8 bases between. Per germline, CDR1 MNHEY and CDR2 SVGAGI. CDR3 in amino acids: CASSYSQGHEQYF. The DNA for the CDR3 is TGTGCCAGCAGTTACTCGCAGGGTCACGAGCAGTACTTC.

This sequence joins TRBV24-1 and TRBJ2-7, with 8 nucleotides matching TRBD1. Trimming removed 6 bases from V and 7 bases from J; junction bases left unmatched: 13. CDR3 length equals 15 residues. Germline V gene lookup returns CDR1 KGHDR and CDR2 SFDVKD. For the CDR3, the DNA is TGTGCCACCAGTCAGTCAGGGGGCAAATTTAGGGAGCAGTACTTC. This translates into CATSQSGGKFREQYF.

This sequence joins TRBV3-1 (or the pseudogene TRBV3-2) and TRBJ2-3; possible D gene TRBD2, 6 bases. The germline gives CDR1 LGHDT, CDR2 YNNKEL (reference sequence). This CDR3 spans 18 amino acids. With 0 bases removed from V and 0 bases from J, the gap between germline ends came to 16 bases. Written as DNA, the CDR3 is TGTGCCAGCAGCCAAGATTCCCTAGCGTATGCTAGCACAGATACGCAGTATTTT. Translation: CASSQDSLAYASTDTQYF.

The chain recombines TRBV6-5 with TRBJ1-1, with D hard to call. Germline CDR1 reads MNHEY; CDR2 reads SVGAGI. The CDR3 consists of 12 residues. The V end lost 6 bases, the J end lost 10 bases, and 15 bases lay between the germline ends. CDR3 sequence (DNA): TGTGCCAGCAGACTTACAAGCGGATCAGCTTTCTTT. It yields the protein CASRLTSGSAFF.

V gene TRBV19 combines with J gene TRBJ1-2, with unresolved D. Germline V CDR1 and CDR2: LNHDA, SQIVND (reference sequence). The CDR3 is 16 residues long. Trimming stripped 3 bases from V and 5 bases from J, with 19 bases between. The CDR3 loop is CASSMRGVTLRYGYTF. CDR3 coding DNA: TGTGCCAGTAGTATGCGAGGAGTAACCCTACGATATGGCTACACCTTC.

This clone was observed a single time. The chain recombines TRBV3-1 (or the pseudogene TRBV3-2) with TRBJ2-7; tentative D call: TRBD2 (6 bases). CDR3 length: 14 amino acids. Trimming took 1 base from V and 6 from J, leaving 13 bases between them. Germline loops: CDR1 LGHDT, CDR2 YNNKEL (reference sequence). The CDR3, as DNA: TGTGCCAGCAGCCAAGGACTAGGGGATCGCGAGCAGTACTTC. It encodes CASSQGLGDREQYF.

This rearrangement joins TRBV5-4 to TRBJ1-2; 11 nucleotides align to TRBD1. V gave up 4 bases and J gave up 6 bases; unmatched junction bases: 5. This CDR3 has 14 amino acids. Per germline, CDR1 SGHNT and CDR2 YYREEE (reference sequence). This chain's CDR3 is CASSLGQGANGYTF. In DNA form, the CDR3 reads TGTGCCAGCAGCCTCGGACAGGGGGCGAATGGCTACACCTTC. Variable domain in full (rest from reference TRBV5-4 and TRBJ1-2): ETGVTQSPTHLIKTRGQQVTLRCSSQSGHNTVSWYQQALGQGPQFIFQYYREEENGRGNFPPRFSGLQFPNYSSELNVNALELDDSALYLCASSLGQGANGYTFGSGTRLTVV.